This T cell receptor (beta chain) was captured in a study of cytomegalovirus exposure and HLA in healthy donors (dated by TCRdb to 2015 to 2018). About the full investigation: An earlier analysis of some 600 of the donors reported 250 to 300 Gb of sequence data and around 110 million unique TCR beta sequences obtained from around 170 million T cells. Along with the approximately 700-subject first cohort, a separate validation cohort of over a hundred different subjects was used. The later analysis used no new phenotypic data to find candidate immune exposures, relying instead on TCR beta sequences and their occurrence across donors. The study used immunosequencing to profile the T cell repertoires of several hundred subjects and linked those repertoires to cytomegalovirus serostatus. To study patterns of TCR occurrence, a later analysis re-analyzed previously published TCR beta repertoires from 650 to 750 donors and added high-resolution HLA genotyping. Because of strong linkage in the cohort, 5 or 6 DR-DQ haplotypes were treated as single units for association and clustering. The study aimed to test whether signatures of past pathogen exposure could be identified by cataloging public T cell receptors. Donor age, sex, ethnicity and CMV serostatus were compiled alongside the repertoire data. Both class I and class II loci were covered by HLA typing, at four-digit resolution. Among about 410 genotyped donors of the cohort, an average of around 250,000 unique TCR beta nucleotide sequences was sequenced per donor, of which roughly 17% were non-productive. Of the 398 genotyped donors, over 70% fell in the genetic ancestry cluster associated with self-reported Caucasian donors. An earlier analysis of roughly 600 of the donors used high-throughput TCR beta sequencing to judge whether each TCR beta V gene segment behaved as functional or pseudogenic. A later genetic analysis used genome-wide SNP genotypes for about 60% of the roughly 670 donors, treating that subset as a discovery cohort. An early release that covered some 630 HLA-typed donors contained about 300 gigabases of sequencing data and 65 million to 100 million unique TCR sequences. Typing coverage varied by locus: roughly 620-640 donors for A, B, C, DRB1 and DQB1; 522 for DQA1; around 610 for DPA1; some 470 for DPB1. To predict cytomegalovirus infection status, the study combined high-throughput TCR immunosequencing, statistical association of individual TCRs with disease status, and machine learning. All discovery cohort repertoires had been generated using a single sequencing platform. On the study overall, not on this receptor specifically: At a false discovery rate of 0.05, a later analysis linked around 15,000 TCR beta sequences to specific HLA alleles. A few of the identified cytomegalovirus-associated TCR beta chains were confirmed in vitro to be specific for cytomegalovirus antigens. Presence/absence analyses assumed roughly uniform sequencing depth across donors, an assumption that may not hold. Correlated functional status among segregating V segments might reflect linkage disequilibrium, but an unknown experimental factor could not be ruled out. In this cohort, only TCR beta chains were sequenced, and detectable features were limited by the absence of alpha or paired-chain data. In a later genetic analysis, fewer N-insertions in productive TCRs were reported among donors in an Asian-associated ancestry cluster than the approximately 710-donor mean. In a later analysis, several top co-occurrence clusters were reported to appear linked to parvovirus B19, influenza, CMV and Epstein-Barr virus. The classifier was reported to diagnose cytomegalovirus status with high specificity and sensitivity in both the original and validation cohorts. Strong co-occurrence of HLA alleles, especially DR and DQ, made assigning TCR associations to individual alleles difficult. The sequencing pipeline was judged likely to have produced a cluster of highly shared sequence variants as a technical artifact. A further reported finding was that TCR beta sequences accurately predicted the HLA-A and HLA-B alleles for most subjects in the first cohort. An earlier analysis of approximately 530 of the donors showed that most TCR beta V segments appeared in productive rearrangements either about 87% or about 30% of the time, which broadly matched IMGT annotations. For the cohort, immune exposure information was limited to CMV serostatus. A later analysis found that TCR association rates varied across HLA loci, with DRB1 alleles showing the most associated TCRs and HLA-C alleles the fewest. The 87-base-pair reads could not distinguish some IMGT-functional V segments, including TRBV6-2 and TRBV6-3, so those segments were excluded. According to a later analysis, most CMV-associated TCR beta chains appeared to be HLA-restricted, and the HLA associations seemed to be driven largely by CMV exposure. Most TCR sequences were observed very rarely across donors, whereas some public TCRs were present in many individuals. In a later analysis, HLA-associated TCR beta chains were found to be more clonally expanded and to have lower generation probabilities than equally common non-associated chains. The authors suggested that the approach could potentially be generalized to other disease states and immunological phenotypes. Because counts were too low, about 15 rarely observed V segments, including chromosome 9 orphons, were left out of the earlier analysis of over 550 of the donors. A later genetic analysis associated a missense DCLRE1C variant with V-gene and J-gene trimming of TCR beta chains, and an independent cohort replicated the association. The study gave a list of some 150 TCR beta chains associated with cytomegalovirus. Because some donors lacked HLA typing at each locus, the association tests relied only on the typed subset.

CDR1 and CDR2 are read off the germline V gene as MNHNS and SASEGT. V gives up 6 bases and J gives up 0 bases, and the segment between their germline ends measures 11 bases. Inclusive of the bounding cysteine and phenylalanine, the CDR3 is 14 residues long. Only the CDR3 part of the read is kept: 42 bases, read in frame from the first base. The library relied on the immunoSEQ multiplex PCR assay. For the multiplex PCR, a mixture combining 60 forward primers for TCR Vbeta segments and 13 reverse primers for TCR Jbeta segments was used. The CDR3 region of rearranged TCR beta genes was amplified from genomic DNA by a multiplex PCR assay. The amplified TCR beta libraries were sequenced on the Illumina HiSeq System as 87-base-pair reads. The authors' analysis ran thus. A later analysis tallied around 82 million unique TCR beta chains across the 666 repertoires, and approximately 11 million of those chains were shared by two or more donors. A nearest-neighbor algorithm error-corrected the raw reads and collapsed the reads into unique sequences, merging closely related sequences to remove PCR and sequencing errors. CDR3 sequences were aligned to IMGT reference sequences to assign V, D and J gene segments. Each retained sequence needed at least a six-nucleotide match to both a V gene segment and a J gene segment. Rearrangements were called productive when the CDR3 lacked stop codons and stayed in frame with V and J; all others were non-productive. Following IMGT convention, CDR3 was defined as the stretch from the second conserved V-encoded cysteine up to the conserved J-encoded phenylalanine. The earlier analysis of roughly 590 of the donors excluded sequences that lacked an unambiguous match to a single V gene segment. In an earlier analysis of a few hundred of the donors, a V segment was called functional when productive rearrangements were above 56.7%, and segregating when the standard deviation between donors exceeded 5%. A statistical classification framework was built for diagnosing cytomegalovirus status from the catalog of TCR beta chain sequences. In a later analysis, V and J genes were assigned by comparing TCR nucleotide sequences against IMGT/GENE-DB human TR gene sequences. The TCRdist pipeline was used in a later analysis to assign CDR3 sequences and most-parsimonious VDJ recombination scenarios. In a later analysis, each TCR beta chain was defined by its CDR3 amino acid sequence together with its V-gene family, and reads without a unique V-gene family were excluded. A later analysis removed 592 highly shared, low-generation-probability nucleotide sequences to deal with suspected cross-contamination and a sequencing artifact. In a later analysis, a clonal expansion index for each public chain was calculated from normalized within-repertoire ranks of inferred template counts. Generation probabilities in a later analysis came from a VDJ recombination model fitted to out-of-frame rearrangements, and those results were checked against IGoR. In a later analysis, hypergeometric tests were used to score TCR-TCR, TCR-HLA and TCR-CMV co-occurrence, with a repertoire-size bias correction applied to TCR pairs. A later analysis estimated false discovery rates by permuting HLA or CMV assignments 20 times. In a later analysis, co-occurring TCRs were grouped using DBSCAN, and TCRdist sequence similarity was added for clustering within HLA-allele-positive subsets. Repertoires with fewer than 30,000 or more than 120,000 public chains were left out of co-occurrence clustering, as were four to six repertoires with anomalous nucleotide sharing. TCRdb carries this immuneACCESS record with in-frame sequences only. Its versions omit some clonotypes, under half of them owing to an unresolved V gene in the studies checked, with the rest unexplained. The V and J calls and clone size were taken over from that table, and D and trimming were inferred from the DNA. Here the sample has 120,000 or so clones; over 70% occur a single time. The biggest ten clones account for 8% to 9% of the sample.

On this clone itself: The specificity of this receptor is unknown. Base-call qualities are not available, and no considerably larger clone is one nucleotide away.

The cohort was made up of approximately 670 healthy bone marrow donors. Cohort members were all nominally healthy when sampled, although unrecorded immune exposures were likely present. The donor tested CMV seropositive and was one of the 289 seropositive cohort members. A peripheral blood sample was provided by each donor, and peripheral blood mononuclear cells were used for TCR beta sequencing. Genomic DNA was extracted from the blood cell samples with the Qiagen DNeasy Blood Extraction Kit. The receptor chain draws on TRBV6-1 and TRBJ1-1; the D gene is perhaps TRBD1, from 5 matching bases. This TCR was sampled from a female donor in good health and CMV-seropositive. Sample: PBMCs. The CDR3: CASRWDSMNTEAFF. The sequenced DNA is TGTGCCAGCAGATGGGACTCCATGAACACTGAAGCTTTCTTT.